This entry lists 14 T cell receptor beta chains sequenced from one sample in a study of T cells in narcolepsy. The data were produced by immunoSEQ multiplex PCR, yet TCRdb's version contains in-frame clones alone and is incomplete. The sample lists 35,000 or so clones; roughly 84% were seen once. The specimen sequenced was CD45RA- memory CD4+ T cells from PBMCs. The receptors were sampled from a human donor with narcolepsy.

This rearrangement joins TRBV19 to TRBJ2-5, with D unclear. The last part of the DNA fits TRBJ2-7 better; the J call may be wrong. The CDR3 covers 13 residues. CDR1 is LNHDA, CDR2 SQIVND, per germline (reference sequence). The CDR3 loop is CASSRTYSYEQYF. The CDR3 DNA is TGTGCCAGTAGCCGGACGTACTCCTACGAGCAGTACTTC.

This clone was counted a single time. The CDR3 bases are TGTGCCAGCAGTTACTCGAACGGGGTTAGTTCACCCCTCCACTTT. Its translation is CASSYSNGVSSPLHF. The rearrangement joins TRBV6-5 to TRBJ1-6; D is unclear. From germline, CDR1 is MNHEY and CDR2 SVGAGI. Between the trimmed V and J ends, which lost 0 bases and 9 bases, there was a span of 12 bases. This CDR3 region has 15 residues.

The rearrangement links TRBV12-5 to TRBJ2-3; D is undetermined. Trimming stripped 0 bases from V and 1 base from J, with 5 bases between. CDR3 size: 14 residues. Germline CDR1 reads LGHNT; CDR2 reads FRNRAP. This chain's CDR3 is CASGLVWGTDTQYF. The CDR3 DNA is TGTGCTAGTGGTTTGGTATGGGGCACAGATACGCAGTATTTT.

This clone occurred a few times. The CDR3 nucleotides read TGTGCCGTCGCGAGGGGGTTCGATTACGAGCAGTACTTC. Translating it yields CAVARGFDYEQYF. The chain joins TRBV6-5 to TRBJ2-7; a possible D gene is TRBD1 (6 bases). CDR1 and CDR2 (germline): MNHEY, SVGAGI. CDR3 length: 13 amino acids. Between the trimmed V and J ends, which lost 11 bases and 4 bases, there was a span of 18 bases.

The CDR3 region is CASSRGGGYTF. The CDR3 DNA reads as TGTGCCAGCAGCCGGGGGGGTGGCTACACCTTC. This rearrangement joins TRBV11-3 to TRBJ1-2, with a possible D match to TRBD1 (5 bases). Deletions cut 5 bases from V and 7 bases from J, with 8 bases between. Germline V gene lookup returns CDR1 SGHNT and CDR2 YENEEA. This CDR3 region has 11 residues.

This clone was counted a single time. The CDR3: CASSPSRNQGSGQPQHF. DNA for the CDR3: TGTGCCAGCTCACCCTCGAGAAACCAGGGATCTGGTCAGCCCCAGCATTTT. The J gene is TRBJ1-5, the V gene TRBV18; possible D gene TRBD1, 5 bases. There are 17 residues in the CDR3. Trimming removed 3 bases from V and 6 bases from J, with 21 bases in between. Germline CDR1 reads KGHSH; CDR2 reads LQKENI. The full variable domain, rest sourced from reference TRBV18 and TRBJ1-5, is NAGVMQNPRHLVRRRGQEARLRCSPMKGHSHVYWYRQLPEEGLKFMVYLQKENIIDESGMPKERFSAEFPKEGPSILRIQQVVRGDSAAYFCASSPSRNQGSGQPQHFGDGTRLSIL.

Regarding this clone: Sequence at one end of the junction differs from germline and may be a read error. The chain links TRBV9 to TRBJ1-3; D is ambiguous. This CDR3 has 14 residues. CDR1 is SGDLS and CDR2 is YYNGEE in the germline V gene. The CDR3 nucleotides are TGTGCCAGCAGCGTAGGAGGGTCTGAAAACACCATATATTTT. Translation: CASSVGGSENTIYF.

The chain links TRBV28 to TRBJ2-3; 15 nucleotides agree with TRBD2. The CDR3 has 16 amino acids. CDR1 and CDR2 from the germline V gene are MDHEN and SYDVKM. Unmatched junction bases numbered 2, after V lost 4 bases and J lost 3 bases. The CDR3 DNA reads as TGTGCCAGCAGTTCGGGACTAGCGGGGGGTACAGATACGCAGTATTTT. Protein: CASSSGLAGGTDTQYF.

This chain links TRBV10-3 with TRBJ2-5, with 10 positions matching TRBD2. With 5 bases clipped from V and 4 bases from J, the junction kept 1 base outside the gene matches. The CDR3 has 13 amino acids. Germline CDR1 reads ENHRY; CDR2 reads SYGVKD. DNA of the CDR3: TGTGCCATCAGTACTAGCGGGGCAGAGACCCAGTACTTC. This translates into CAISTSGAETQYF.

The J gene is TRBJ2-3, the V gene TRBV5-4; D gene ambiguous. This CDR3 region has 17 residues. Trimming took 5 bases from V and 5 from J, leaving 24 bases between them. Per germline, CDR1 SGHNT and CDR2 YYREEE (reference sequence). CDR3 amino acids: CASRALSGPPVGDTQYF. As DNA, the CDR3 is TGTGCCAGCAGAGCTCTTTCGGGCCCCCCCGTTGGAGATACGCAGTATTTT.

The chain couples TRBV27 to TRBJ2-1; D is ambiguous. Per the germline V gene, CDR1 is MNHEY and CDR2 is SMNVEV (reference sequence). Trimming removed 7 bases at V and 10 bases at J, with 11 bases between. The CDR3 spans 11 residues. CDR3 in amino acids: CASTLGREQFF. The CDR3 coding sequence is TGTGCCAGCACTCTCGGCAGGGAGCAGTTCTTC.

This sequence joins TRBV9 and TRBJ2-7; a possible D gene is TRBD1 (6 bases). Trimming took 4 bases from V and 0 from J, leaving 11 bases between them. Germline CDR1 is SGDLS and CDR2 is YYNGEE. The CDR3 totals 14 residues. CDR3 residues: CASSQQGLSYEQYF. The CDR3, as DNA: TGTGCCAGCAGCCAACAGGGCCTCTCCTACGAGCAGTACTTC.

The J gene is TRBJ1-4, the V gene TRBV9; D perhaps matches TRBD1 (6 bases). V gave up 0 bases and J gave up 2 bases, with 11 bases separating them. Germline assignment: CDR1 SGDLS and CDR2 YYNGEE. This CDR3 comprises 16 residues. CDR3: CASSVDQGRTNEKLFF. In DNA form, the CDR3 reads TGTGCCAGCAGCGTAGACCAGGGGAGGACTAATGAAAAACTGTTTTTT. The variable domain in full, completed from reference TRBV9 and TRBJ1-4, reads DSGVTQTPKHLITATGQRVTLRCSPRSGDLSVYWYQQSLDQGLQFLIQYYNGEERAKGNILERFSAQQFPDLHSELNLSSLELGDSALYFCASSVDQGRTNEKLFFGSGTQLSVL.

This sequence joins TRBV7-2 and TRBJ2-5, with unresolved D. With 4 bases removed from V and 5 bases from J, the gap between germline ends came to 14 bases. This CDR3 contains 14 residues. Looked up from germline, CDR1 is SGHTA and CDR2 is FQGNSA. The CDR3 reads CASSSIKRTETQYF. As DNA, the CDR3 is TGTGCCAGCAGCTCCATTAAGAGAACGGAGACCCAGTACTTC. Combining the CDR3 with reference TRBV7-2 and TRBJ2-5 gives the whole variable domain GAGVSQSPSNKVTEKGKDVELRCDPISGHTALYWYRQSLGQGLEFLIYFQGNSAPDKSGLPSDRFSAERTGGSVSTLTIQRTQQEDSAVYLCASSSIKRTETQYFGPGTRLLVL.